The T cell receptor beta chain described here comes from a study of graft-versus-host responses after intestinal transplantation. Details on this clone: Its antigen remains unidentified.

Trimming cost V 0 bases and J 4 bases, with 9 bases left between them. Germline CDR1 and CDR2: PRHDT and FYEKMQ (reference sequence). The length of the CDR3 is 14 residues. Assay: immunoSEQ multiplex PCR; the TCRdb copy retains only in-frame clones and omits some. There are 80,000 to 95,000 clones in the sample; 75% to 95% occur only once, and 5% to 6.5% lies in the top ten. The material was unstimulated CD8+ T cells sorted from spleen or lymph node cells, obtained before intestinal transplant. The sequence came from a human donor who received an intestinal transplant. This rearrangement joins TRBV13 to TRBJ1-2; D is possibly TRBD1 (6 bases). CDR3 sequence: CASSLGQGSYGYTF. The CDR3 DNA reads TGTGCCAGCAGCTTAGGCCAGGGGTCCTATGGCTACACCTTC.